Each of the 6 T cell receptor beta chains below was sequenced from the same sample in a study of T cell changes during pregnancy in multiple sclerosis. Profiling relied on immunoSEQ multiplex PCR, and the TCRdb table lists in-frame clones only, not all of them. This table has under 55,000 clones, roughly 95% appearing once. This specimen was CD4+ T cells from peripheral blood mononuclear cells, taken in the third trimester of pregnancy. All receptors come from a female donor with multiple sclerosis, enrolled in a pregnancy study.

The chain's CDR3 is CSAGGVYGYTF. The CDR3, as DNA: TGCAGTGCGGGAGGGGTCTATGGCTACACCTTC. The chain combines TRBV20-1 with TRBJ1-2; D might be TRBD1 (5 bases). This CDR3 spans 11 amino acids. CDR1 and CDR2 (germline): DFQATT, SNEGSKA (reference sequence). V dropped 6 bases and J dropped 4 bases, with 9 bases sitting between them.

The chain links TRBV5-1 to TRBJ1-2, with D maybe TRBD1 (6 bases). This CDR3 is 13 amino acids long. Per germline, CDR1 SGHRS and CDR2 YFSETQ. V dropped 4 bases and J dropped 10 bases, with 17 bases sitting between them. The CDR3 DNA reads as TGCGCCAGCAGCCGGGAGGGGGTTACTGACTACACCTTC. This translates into CASSREGVTDYTF.

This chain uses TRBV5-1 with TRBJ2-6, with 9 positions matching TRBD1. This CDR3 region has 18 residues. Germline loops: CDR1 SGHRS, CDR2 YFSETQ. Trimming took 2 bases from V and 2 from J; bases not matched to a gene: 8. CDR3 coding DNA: TGCGCCAGCAGCTTCGGGGGACAGGGAACGACTGGGGCCAACGTCCTGACTTTC. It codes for CASSFGGQGTTGANVLTF.

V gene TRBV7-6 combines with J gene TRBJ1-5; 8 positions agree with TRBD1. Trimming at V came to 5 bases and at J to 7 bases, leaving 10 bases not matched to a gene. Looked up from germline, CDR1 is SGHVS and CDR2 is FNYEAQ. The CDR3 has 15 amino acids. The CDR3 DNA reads TGTGCCAGCAGCAGGACAGGGCAGAGCGGGCAGCCCCAGCATTTT. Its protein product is CASSRTGQSGQPQHF.

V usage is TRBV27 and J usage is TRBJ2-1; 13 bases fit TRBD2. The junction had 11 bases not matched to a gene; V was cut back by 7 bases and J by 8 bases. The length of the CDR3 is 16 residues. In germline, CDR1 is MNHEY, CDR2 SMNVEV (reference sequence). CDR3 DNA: TGTGCCAGCAACCCGATCGGGACTAGCGGGGTGGATGAGCAGTTCTTC. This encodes CASNPIGTSGVDEQFF.

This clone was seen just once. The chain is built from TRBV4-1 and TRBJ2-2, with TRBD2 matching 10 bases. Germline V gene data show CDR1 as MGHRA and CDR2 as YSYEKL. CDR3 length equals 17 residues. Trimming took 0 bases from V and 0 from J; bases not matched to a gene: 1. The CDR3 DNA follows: TGCGCCAGCAGCCAAGATACTAGCGGGGCGAACACCGGGGAGCTGTTTTTT. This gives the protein CASSQDTSGANTGELFF.